The 2 T cell receptor beta chains reported below all come from one sample, sequenced in a study of cytomegalovirus exposure and HLA in healthy donors. The PCR contained 60 Vbeta and 13 Jbeta primers. Clones were sequenced by immunoSEQ multiplex PCR, and TCRdb holds only the in-frame ones, with some missing. Among some 140,000 clones listed, 80% were seen once. Material: PBMCs. The receptors derive from a man aged 30 to 45 in good health and CMV-seropositive.

The J gene is TRBJ2-2, the V gene TRBV5-1; 8 bases fit TRBD1. The CDR3 is made up of 15 amino acids. Germline lookup yields CDR1 SGHRS and CDR2 YFSETQ. J lost 4 bases, V lost 7 bases, and 9 bases had no gene match. As DNA, the CDR3 is TGCGCCAGCCGGTGGGGTGACAGGGGCACCGGGGAGCTGTTTTTT. Translation gives CASRWGDRGTGELFF.

This chain connects TRBV27 to TRBJ2-7; maybe TRBD1 (6 bases). The CDR3 runs 15 residues. V lost 5 bases and J lost 6, with 20 bases in between. Germline CDR1 MNHEY, CDR2 SMNVEV (reference sequence). CDR3 in amino acids: CASSIRDKSFTEQYF. CDR3 sequence (DNA): TGTGCCAGCAGTATTCGGGACAAATCATTCACCGAGCAGTACTTC.